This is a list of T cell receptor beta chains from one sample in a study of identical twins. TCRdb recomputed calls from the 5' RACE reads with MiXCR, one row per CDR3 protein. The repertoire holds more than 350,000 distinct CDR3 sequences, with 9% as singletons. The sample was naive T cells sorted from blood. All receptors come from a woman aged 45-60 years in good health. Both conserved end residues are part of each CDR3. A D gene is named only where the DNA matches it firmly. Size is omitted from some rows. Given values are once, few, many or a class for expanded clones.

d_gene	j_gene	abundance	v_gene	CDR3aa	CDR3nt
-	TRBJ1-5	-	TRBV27	CASSLNWGAQPQHF	TGTGCCAGCAGTTTAAATTGGGGAGCCCAGCCCCAGCATTTT
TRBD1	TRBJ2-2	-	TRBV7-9	CASSTGGANTGELFF	TGTGCCAGCAGCACAGGGGGCGCGAACACCGGGGAGCTGTTTTTT
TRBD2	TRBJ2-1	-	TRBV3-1	CASSPRASGNLGNEQFF	TGTGCCAGCAGCCCCCGGGCTAGCGGGAATCTTGGGAATGAGCAGTTCTTC
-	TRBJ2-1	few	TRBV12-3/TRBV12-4	CASSFVPGEYEQFF	TGTGCCAGCAGTTTTGTCCCAGGGGAGTACGAGCAGTTCTTC
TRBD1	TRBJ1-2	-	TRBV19	CASTPTTGGLRGYTF	TGTGCCAGTACGCCTACTACAGGGGGGCTGCGTGGCTACACCTTC
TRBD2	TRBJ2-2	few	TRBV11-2	CASSSTSGRYTGELFF	TGTGCCAGCAGCTCGACTAGCGGGAGGTACACCGGGGAGCTGTTTTTT
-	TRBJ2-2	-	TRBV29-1	CSVREPPWGTNTGELFF	TGCAGCGTTAGAGAACCTCCTTGGGGGACGAACACCGGGGAGCTGTTTTTT
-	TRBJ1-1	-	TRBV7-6	CASSLGGQGRENTEAFF	TGTGCCAGCAGCTTAGGGGGGCAGGGGAGGGAGAACACTGAAGCTTTCTTT
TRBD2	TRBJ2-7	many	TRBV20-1	CSARDPGTGGNEQYF	TGCAGTGCTAGAGATCCAGGAACGGGGGGGAATGAGCAGTACTTC
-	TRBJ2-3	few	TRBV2	CASRPEQGPTDTQYF	TGTGCCAGCAGACCCGAACAGGGTCCCACAGATACGCAGTATTTT
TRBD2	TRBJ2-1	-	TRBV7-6	CASSLFLAASSYNEQFF	TGTGCCAGCAGCTTATTTCTAGCGGCGAGCTCCTACAATGAGCAGTTCTTC
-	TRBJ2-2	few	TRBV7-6	CASAYSFGELFF	TGTGCCAGCGCTTATTCTTTTGGGGAGCTGTTTTTT
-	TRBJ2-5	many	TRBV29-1	CSALPGGETQYF	TGCAGCGCCTTGCCAGGGGGGGAGACCCAGTACTTC
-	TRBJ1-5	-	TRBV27	CASGNQGGHQPQHF	TGTGCCAGCGGAAACCAGGGTGGCCATCAGCCCCAGCATTTT
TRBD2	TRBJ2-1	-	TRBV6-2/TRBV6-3	CASSPSGLAGGFNELFF	TGTGCCAGCAGTCCCTCAGGACTAGCGGGTGGCTTCAATGAGCTGTTCTTC
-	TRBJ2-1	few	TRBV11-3	CARIGGLEFYNEQFF	TGTGCCAGGATAGGGGGACTCGAGTTCTACAATGAGCAGTTCTTC
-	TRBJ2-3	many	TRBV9	CASSVAGVPDTQYF	TGTGCCAGCAGCGTAGCGGGAGTTCCAGATACGCAGTATTTT
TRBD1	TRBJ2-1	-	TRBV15	CATSRRQGQVNEQFF	TGTGCCACCAGCAGAAGACAGGGACAGGTTAATGAGCAGTTCTTC
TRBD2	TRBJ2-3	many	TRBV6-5	CASGLGLAGDTQYF	TGTGCCAGCGGGTTGGGACTAGCGGGAGATACGCAGTATTTT
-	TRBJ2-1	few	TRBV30	CAWTSEVGQFF	TGTGCCTGGACTAGCGAGGTTGGGCAGTTCTTC
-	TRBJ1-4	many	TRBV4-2	CASSRVGEKLFF	TGTGCCAGCAGCCGTGTAGGAGAGAAACTGTTTTTT
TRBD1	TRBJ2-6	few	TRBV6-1	CASRGQGSGANVLTF	TGTGCCAGCAGGGGACAGGGCAGTGGGGCCAACGTCCTGACTTTC
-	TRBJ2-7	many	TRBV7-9	CASSSPPGYKQYF	TGTGCCAGCAGCTCTCCCCCGGGGTACAAGCAGTACTTC
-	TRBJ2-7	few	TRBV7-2	CASSLDGVTYEQYF	TGTGCCAGCAGCTTGGACGGGGTAACCTACGAGCAGTACTTC
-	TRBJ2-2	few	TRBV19	CASSIDPGVTGELFF	TGTGCCAGTAGTATAGATCCGGGTGTCACCGGGGAGCTGTTTTTT
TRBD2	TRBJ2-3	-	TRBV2	CASSRAGVPTDTQYF	TGTGCCAGCAGCCGCGCGGGAGTCCCCACAGATACGCAGTATTTT
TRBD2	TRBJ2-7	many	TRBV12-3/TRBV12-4	CASSSSGNSYEQYF	TGTGCCAGCAGTTCGAGCGGGAACTCCTACGAGCAGTACTTC
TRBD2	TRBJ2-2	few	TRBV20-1	CSAAAGTSGLNTGELFF	TGCAGTGCTGCAGCCGGGACTAGCGGTTTGAACACCGGGGAGCTGTTTTTT
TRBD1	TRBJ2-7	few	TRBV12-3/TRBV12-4	CASSRRTGVGYEQYF	TGTGCCAGCAGTCGTAGGACAGGGGTAGGGTACGAGCAGTACTTC
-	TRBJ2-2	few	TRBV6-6	CASKPPQNTGELFF	TGTGCCAGCAAACCCCCGCAGAACACCGGGGAGCTGTTTTTT
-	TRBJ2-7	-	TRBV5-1	CASSLVAVSYEQYF	TGCGCCAGCAGCTTGGTCGCCGTCTCCTACGAGCAGTACTTC
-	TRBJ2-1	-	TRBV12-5	CASGLSLAHEQFF	TGTGCTAGTGGTTTGTCCCTAGCCCATGAGCAGTTCTTC
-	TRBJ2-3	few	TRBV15	CATSINTDTQYF	TGTGCCACCAGCATTAACACAGATACGCAGTATTTT
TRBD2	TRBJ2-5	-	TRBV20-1	CSARKSGRTHETQYF	TGCAGTGCTAGAAAAAGCGGGAGGACACATGAGACCCAGTACTTC
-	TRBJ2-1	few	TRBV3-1	CASSQEGGRYNEQFF	TGTGCCAGCAGCCAAGAGGGCGGGCGATACAATGAGCAGTTCTTC
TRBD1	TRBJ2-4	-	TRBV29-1	CSTSGTGENIQYF	TGCAGCACCTCCGGGACAGGAGAAAACATTCAGTACTTC
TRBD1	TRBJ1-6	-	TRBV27	CASSPTDRVSPLHF	TGTGCCAGCAGTCCCACGGACAGGGTATCGCCCCTCCACTTT
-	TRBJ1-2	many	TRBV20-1	CSARDRGAYGYTF	TGCAGTGCTAGAGACAGGGGCGCCTATGGCTACACCTTC
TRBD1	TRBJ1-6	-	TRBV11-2	CASSLGDRTYNSPLHF	TGTGCCAGCAGCTTAGGGGACAGAACCTATAATTCACCCCTCCACTTT
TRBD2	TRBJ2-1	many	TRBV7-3	CASSSVGLAGGYGEQFF	TGTGCCAGCAGCAGCGTCGGACTAGCGGGAGGGTATGGTGAGCAGTTCTTC
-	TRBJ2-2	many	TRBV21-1	CASGTSGRHGELFF	TGTGCCAGCGGTACTAGCGGGAGGCACGGGGAGCTGTTTTTT
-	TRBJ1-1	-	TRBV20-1	CSARSGVGAEAFF	TGCAGTGCTAGATCCGGCGTTGGTGCTGAAGCTTTCTTT
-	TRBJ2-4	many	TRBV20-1	CSAGTLNIQYF	TGCAGTGCTGGTACCCTGAACATTCAGTACTTC
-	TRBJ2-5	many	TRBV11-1	CASSSEPRTGETQYF	TGTGCCAGCAGCTCCGAGCCTAGAACAGGGGAGACCCAGTACTTC
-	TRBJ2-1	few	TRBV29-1	CSVVDNEQFF	TGCAGCGTTGTGGACAATGAGCAGTTCTTC
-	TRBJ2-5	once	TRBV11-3	CASSLQWGRETQYF	TGTGCCAGCAGCCTCCAGTGGGGGCGAGAGACCCAGTACTTC
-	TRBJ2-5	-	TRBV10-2	CASRIGSETQYF	TGCGCCAGCAGGATTGGGTCAGAGACCCAGTACTTC
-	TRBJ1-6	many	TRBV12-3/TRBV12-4	CASTLALGNSPLHF	TGTGCCAGCACCTTGGCACTCGGTAATTCACCCCTCCACTTT
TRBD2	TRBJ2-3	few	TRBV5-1	CASSSGTTLGAQYF	TGCGCCAGCAGCTCCGGGACTACTCTTGGGGCGCAGTATTTT
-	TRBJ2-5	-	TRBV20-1	CSARRRDGVHETQYF	TGCAGTGCCAGGAGGAGGGACGGGGTTCATGAGACCCAGTACTTC
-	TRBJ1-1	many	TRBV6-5	CASSAARAEAFF	TGTGCCAGCAGTGCCGCCAGGGCTGAAGCTTTCTTT
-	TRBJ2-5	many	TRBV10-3	CAIRKDGWETQYF	TGTGCCATCAGGAAGGACGGGTGGGAGACCCAGTACTTC
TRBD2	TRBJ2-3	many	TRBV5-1	CASSAGGPTDTQYF	TGCGCCAGCAGCGCGGGGGGCCCCACAGATACGCAGTATTTT
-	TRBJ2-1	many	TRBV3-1	CASSQGGSVTYNEQFF	TGTGCCAGCAGCCAAGGAGGGAGTGTTACCTACAATGAGCAGTTCTTC
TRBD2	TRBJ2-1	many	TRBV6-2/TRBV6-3	CASSALGSGSDEQFF	TGTGCCAGCAGTGCGCTCGGTAGCGGGAGCGATGAGCAGTTCTTC